The rows below give T cell receptor beta chains drawn from one sample of a study of blood T cell repertoires in COVID-19. Measured with immunoSEQ multiplex PCR; TCRdb has only the in-frame clones, and not every one. The repertoire holds a few hundred thousand clones, with about 90% as singletons. Sequenced input: peripheral blood. The origin of the receptors is a woman between 45 and 65 years old who had recovered from COVID-19. Both conserved end residues are part of each CDR3. Each record gives: J gene, clone size, D gene, V gene, CDR3 protein, CDR3 DNA. The D gene is left open where the match is weak. Some rows have no size entry. The others give once, few or many, or a class for an expanded clone.

>TRBJ1-1|NA|NA|TRBV5-1
CASSSSGDWGTEAFF
TGCGCCAGCAGCTCCAGCGGGGACTGGGGCACTGAAGCTTTCTTT
>TRBJ1-1|once|NA|TRBV5-8
CASSLPQGPEAFF
TGTGCCAGCAGCTTACCCCAGGGGCCCGAGGCTTTCTTT
>TRBJ1-4|NA|NA|TRBV28
CASSLLGAGKLFF
TGTGCCAGCAGTTTACTTGGGGCAGGAAAACTGTTTTTT
>TRBJ1-2|few|NA|TRBV11-2
CASSPGYYGYTF
TGTGCCAGCAGCCCAGGGTACTATGGCTACACCTTC
>TRBJ2-3|NA|TRBD2|TRBV2
CASNLAGRTNTQYF
TGTGCCAGCAACCTAGCGGGACGTACGAATACGCAGTATTTT
>TRBJ1-1|NA|TRBD1|TRBV7-2
CASSLAQGTGVF
TGTGCCAGCAGCTTAGCCCAGGGGACAGGAGTCTTT
>TRBJ2-1|NA|TRBD2|TRBV7-2
CASSFTSGYNEQFF
TGTGCCAGCAGCTTTACTAGCGGTTACAATGAGCAGTTCTTC
>TRBJ2-1|once|TRBD2|TRBV19
CASSIQTSGVGNEQFF
TGTGCCAGTAGTATCCAGACTAGCGGGGTTGGCAATGAGCAGTTCTTC
>TRBJ2-1|NA|NA|TRBV6-1
CASSEWGPDNEQFF
TGTGCCAGCAGTGAGTGGGGCCCGGACAATGAGCAGTTCTTC
>TRBJ2-7|once|NA|TRBV2
CARSQGSPGEQYF
TGTGCCAGGAGTCAGGGGTCTCCGGGGGAGCAGTACTTC
>TRBJ1-1|NA|NA|TRBV28
CASSSLSLNTEAFF
TGTGCCAGCAGTTCCCTCAGTCTGAACACTGAAGCTTTCTTT
>TRBJ2-7|NA|TRBD1|TRBV10-3
CAIRQDRDLYEQYF
TGTGCCATCAGGCAGGACAGGGACCTCTACGAGCAGTACTTC
>TRBJ1-2|NA|NA|TRBV5-1
CASSLERLGHGYTF
TGCGCCAGCAGCTTGGAGAGACTCGGCCATGGCTACACCTTC